Each of the 30 T cell receptor beta chains below was sequenced from the same sample in a study of blood T cell repertoires in COVID-19. Assay: immunoSEQ multiplex PCR; the TCRdb copy retains only in-frame clones and omits some. The sample includes around 250,000 clones, around nine tenths seen only once; the top ten take roughly 10%. The sequenced sample consisted of peripheral blood. The receptors were gathered from a woman aged 70-85 years with COVID-19, enrolled during active disease.

The rearrangement joins TRBV7-9 to TRBJ1-2; tentative D call: TRBD1 (5 bases). The germline V and J ends were trimmed by 0 bases and 10 bases, with 15 bases remaining between them. Looked up from germline, CDR1 is SEHNR and CDR2 is FQNEAQ (reference sequence). The CDR3 spans 14 residues. The CDR3 reads CASSLAPGGGVYTF. The CDR3 DNA reads as TGTGCCAGCAGCTTAGCGCCAGGCGGAGGGGTCTACACCTTC.

The chain is built from TRBV30 and TRBJ2-3; D possibly corresponds to TRBD2 (6 bases). CDR3 size: 15 residues. Trimming took 7 bases from V and 4 from J, leaving 21 bases between them. Germline V CDR1 and CDR2: GTSNPN, SVGIG (reference sequence). The CDR3 DNA sequence: TGTGCCTCCTCGACGGGACTCACGGTCGCAGATACGCAGTATTTT. As protein: CASSTGLTVADTQYF.

The chain has TRBV24-1 and TRBJ1-4, with D possibly matching TRBD1 (6 bases). CDR3 length: 14 amino acids. Germline V gene lookup returns CDR1 KGHDR and CDR2 SFDVKD. V shed 4 bases and J shed 8 bases, with 13 bases lying between them. CDR3 DNA: TGTGCCACCAGTGACAGTACGACAGGAGAAAAACTGTTTTTT. It encodes CATSDSTTGEKLFF.

This clone was seen ten or more times. The chain couples TRBV30 to TRBJ2-2, with a weak D call TRBD2 (5 bases). Trimming took off 0 bases at V and 4 bases at J, with 9 bases between the two ends. The CDR3 is made up of 14 amino acids. In germline, CDR1 is GTSNPN, CDR2 SVGIG (reference sequence). DNA of the CDR3: TGTGCCTGGAGTGTACGGGGTATCACCGGGGAGCTGTTTTTT. It is translated as CAWSVRGITGELFF. Complete variable domain (other parts from reference TRBV30 and TRBJ2-2): SQTIHQWPATLVQPVGSPLSLECTVEGTSNPNLYWYRQAAGRGLQLLFYSVGIGQISSEVPQNLSASRPQDRQFILSSKKLLLSDSGFYLCAWSVRGITGELFFGEGSRLTVL.

The V call is TRBV13, the J call TRBJ2-2, with 9 positions matching TRBD1. From germline, CDR1 is PRHDT and CDR2 FYEKMQ (reference sequence). The trim removed 5 bases at V and 7 bases at J, leaving 5 bases unmatched. The CDR3 length is 14 residues. The CDR3 DNA sequence: TGTGCCAGCAGCCAACAGGGGGCTGGCGGGGAGCTGTTTTTT. Translated, it gives CASSQQGAGGELFF.

The chain recombines TRBV29-1 with TRBJ2-1; a possible D gene is TRBD2 (6 bases). From germline, CDR1 is SQVTM and CDR2 ANQGSEA. Trimming left V 7 bases short and J 8 bases short, with 12 bases between. The CDR3 covers 11 residues. CDR3 nucleotides: TGCAGCGCCGGTAGCGGCGATGAGCAGTTCTTC. Translated: CSAGSGDEQFF.

This clone appeared once. The chain has TRBV7-2 and TRBJ1-6; tentatively, D is TRBD1 (6 bases). With 8 bases removed from V and 7 bases from J, the gap between germline ends came to 18 bases. The CDR3 is 15 residues long. Germline V gives CDR1 SGHTA, CDR2 FQGNSA. CDR3 residues: CASRTIGQKNSPLHF. The CDR3 DNA is TGTGCCAGCCGGACGATTGGACAGAAAAATTCACCCCTCCACTTT.

The V gene is TRBV9, the J gene TRBJ1-1, with D possibly being TRBD1 (6 bases). CDR1 and CDR2 from the germline V gene are SGDLS and YYNGEE. V was shortened by 3 bases and J by 1 base, with 19 bases between the two germline ends. The CDR3 runs to 17 residues. DNA of the CDR3: TGTGCCAGCAGCGCATTAGCGGGGGCTTTCGAGAACACTGAAGCTTTCTTT. Encoded protein: CASSALAGAFENTEAFF.

The gene calls are TRBV7-3 and TRBJ2-3; 15 bases are shared with TRBD2. The V segment lost 5 bases and the J segment 4 bases; nucleotides outside the gene matches: 7. The CDR3 has 17 amino acids. Germline CDR1 SGHTA, CDR2 FQGTGA. DNA of the CDR3: TGTGCCAGCAGCAGTGGACTAGCGGGAGGGAAGCCAGATACGCAGTATTTT. As protein: CASSSGLAGGKPDTQYF.

The chain combines TRBV28 with TRBJ1-4, with D maybe TRBD1 (6 bases). Germline V gives CDR1 MDHEN, CDR2 SYDVKM. V lost 7 bases, J lost 7 bases, and 19 bases lay in between. CDR3 size: 15 residues. The CDR3 region has the DNA TGTGCCAGCACCCTTACAGGGTCTTTTGGTGAAAAACTGTTTTTT. This gives the protein CASTLTGSFGEKLFF.

The chain is built from TRBV28 and TRBJ1-2; no clear D gene. V was clipped by 6 bases and J by 4 bases, with 18 bases between them. Germline CDR1 MDHEN, CDR2 SYDVKM. CDR3 length: 15 residues. CDR3 loop: CASSPPGWAGYGYTF. CDR3 nucleotide sequence: TGTGCCAGCAGCCCTCCTGGATGGGCGGGCTATGGCTACACCTTC.

The chain carries TRBV19 and TRBJ1-1; possibly TRBD1 for D (6 bases). V lost 7 bases to trimming and J lost 0 bases, with 15 bases between them. Germline values: CDR1 LNHDA, CDR2 SQIVND (reference sequence). This CDR3 spans 15 amino acids. The CDR3 bases are TGTGCCAGTACCCTGATGGGGGCCTTGAACACTGAAGCTTTCTTT. Translation gives CASTLMGALNTEAFF.

The gene calls are TRBV5-1 and TRBJ2-1; D is undetermined. This CDR3 region has 14 residues. The V gene's germline CDR1 is SGHRS and CDR2 YFSETQ. The V end was cut by 1 base, the J end by 10 bases, with 15 bases between. The CDR3 coding sequence is TGCGCCAGCAGCTTGTTAGATAGAGGCAGAGAGCAGTTCTTC. Translated: CASSLLDRGREQFF.

In its sample, this clone was seen a few times. Here the CDR3 DNA reads TGCAGCGTTGAAGAGACTAGCGGGATAAGCGAGTTCTTC. It specifies CSVEETSGISEFF. V is TRBV29-1 and J is TRBJ2-1; 11 nucleotides line up with TRBD2. Germline CDR1 SQVTM, CDR2 ANQGSEA. Trimming took 0 bases from V and 14 from J; bases not matched to a gene: 6. The CDR3 is made up of 13 amino acids.

This clone was seen a single time. This chain links TRBV20-1 with TRBJ1-2, with D maybe TRBD1 (6 bases). The V and J ends lost 7 bases and 3 bases respectively, with 9 bases between them. The germline V gene has CDR1 DFQATT and CDR2 SNEGSKA (reference sequence). CDR3 length equals 11 residues. CDR3 in DNA: TGCAGTGGGTCAGGGGACTATGGCTACACCTTC. As protein: CSGSGDYGYTF.

The V and J genes are TRBV28 and TRBJ2-2; D possibly corresponds to TRBD2 (5 bases). This CDR3 has 15 residues. V lost 5 bases to trimming and J lost 0 bases, with 10 bases between them. Germline CDR1 reads MDHEN; CDR2 reads SYDVKM. CDR3 DNA sequence: TGTGCCAGCAGTCACACTAGATCGAACACCGGGGAGCTGTTTTTT. Amino acids: CASSHTRSNTGELFF.

The sample holds a few counts of this clone. The J gene is TRBJ1-2, the V gene TRBV24-1; tentative D call: TRBD1 (6 bases). Germline assignment: CDR1 KGHDR and CDR2 SFDVKD. The CDR3 contains 13 residues. Deletions cut 7 bases from V and 4 bases from J, with 12 bases between. The CDR3 DNA is TGTGCCACCAGCGGAGAGGGGGTCTATGGCTACACCTTC. It encodes CATSGEGVYGYTF.

This clone turned up a few times. The chain links TRBV7-2 to TRBJ2-1, with 14 nucleotides matching TRBD2. The CDR3 extends over 16 amino acids. CDR1 is SGHTA and CDR2 is FQGNSA in the germline V gene. Unmatched junction bases numbered 9, after V lost 5 bases and J lost 9 bases. CDR3 loop: CASSGGLAGVWGEQFF. In DNA, the CDR3 is TGTGCCAGCAGCGGGGGACTAGCGGGAGTGTGGGGTGAGCAGTTCTTC.

The rearrangement uses TRBV19 and TRBJ1-2, with D tentatively TRBD1 (6 bases). Germline values: CDR1 LNHDA, CDR2 SQIVND (reference sequence). This CDR3 is 17 amino acids long. V shed 3 bases and J shed 2 bases, with 19 bases lying between them. DNA of the CDR3: TGTGCCAGTAGTATGGCAGTGTGGGGGACAAACAACTATGGCTACACCTTC. It translates to CASSMAVWGTNNYGYTF.

The rearrangement links TRBV28 to TRBJ2-5; D is ambiguous. Between the trimmed V and J ends, which lost 4 bases and 3 bases, there was a span of 9 bases. Germline V lookup: CDR1 MDHEN, CDR2 SYDVKM. The CDR3 runs to 13 residues. The CDR3 DNA reads as TGTGCCAGCAGTTCCTCAGTAAAAGAGACCCAGTACTTC. It translates to CASSSSVKETQYF.

The gene calls are TRBV14 and TRBJ2-1, with D possibly being TRBD2 (5 bases). The CDR3 length is 17 residues. Germline V CDR1 and CDR2: SGHDN, FVKESK. V lost 0 bases, J lost 4 bases, and 16 bases lay in between. The CDR3 nucleotides are TGTGCCAGCAGCCAAGACGGGAATGGCTACCTATACAATGAGCAGTTCTTC. Amino acid sequence: CASSQDGNGYLYNEQFF.

CDR3 nucleotide sequence: TGCGCCAGCAGCTCCGGACAGAACACTGAAGCTTTCTTT. Encoded protein: CASSSGQNTEAFF. The chain recombines TRBV5-1 with TRBJ1-1; TRBD1 is a possible D gene (5 bases). The CDR3 covers 13 residues. Trimming removed 3 bases at V and 1 base at J, with 7 bases between. Germline V gene sequence: CDR1 SGHRS, CDR2 YFSETQ.

The count of this clone is one. The CDR3 protein is CASSLRARTSGYNEQFF. CDR3 bases: TGTGCCAGCAGCTTACGAGCTCGGACTAGCGGCTACAATGAGCAGTTCTTC. This chain connects TRBV7-3 to TRBJ2-1; 10 bases are a match to TRBD2. CDR1 and CDR2 (germline): SGHTA, FQGTGA. The CDR3 is 17 residues long. V lost 2 bases, J lost 3 bases, and 7 bases stayed unmatched.

The chain uses TRBV14 and TRBJ2-5; TRBD1 aligns across 8 bases. CDR3 length: 14 amino acids. Germline V gene lookup returns CDR1 SGHDN and CDR2 FVKESK. V trimming: 5 bases; J trimming: 1 base; junction bases outside the gene matches: 3. The CDR3 spells CASSSDRAQETQYF. CDR3 coding DNA: TGTGCCAGCAGCTCGGACAGGGCCCAAGAGACCCAGTACTTC.

V is TRBV28 and J is TRBJ1-1; TRBD1 matches at 9 bases. V lost 2 bases, J lost 1 base, and 5 bases stayed unmatched. Per the germline V gene, CDR1 is MDHEN and CDR2 is SYDVKM. The CDR3 covers 16 residues. CDR3 protein: CASSLLPGQGNTEAFF. The CDR3 bases are TGTGCCAGCAGTTTACTTCCGGGACAGGGGAACACTGAAGCTTTCTTT.

CDR3 sequence reads: CASSLEFRAHNEKLFF. CDR3 nucleotide sequence: TGTGCCAGCAGCTTAGAATTCAGGGCCCATAATGAAAAACTGTTTTTT. This chain joins TRBV7-9 and TRBJ1-4; D might be TRBD1 (5 bases). The CDR3 is 16 residues long. Trimming took 1 base from V and 4 from J, leaving 13 bases between them. Germline V gene data show CDR1 as SEHNR and CDR2 as FQNEAQ (reference sequence).

The chain is built from TRBV28 and TRBJ1-5; TRBD1 is a possible D gene (6 bases). Trimming cost V 6 bases and J 4 bases, with 13 bases left between them. Germline V lookup: CDR1 MDHEN, CDR2 SYDVKM. The CDR3 loop spans 14 amino acids. Here the CDR3 DNA reads TGTGCCAGCAGAGTACAGGGTGAAAATCAGCCCCAGCATTTT. Residues: CASRVQGENQPQHF. Looking up the rest from reference TRBV28 and TRBJ1-5 gives the full variable domain: DVKVTQSSRYLVKRTGEKVFLECVQDMDHENMFWYRQDPGLGLRLIYFSYDVKMKEKGDIPEGYSVSREKKERFSLILESASTNQTSMYLCASRVQGENQPQHFGDGTRLSIL.

The chain couples TRBV24-1 to TRBJ1-1, with 7 bases identical to TRBD1. Germline V gene sequence: CDR1 KGHDR, CDR2 SFDVKD. With V trimmed by 7 bases and J by 4 bases, 5 bases remained unmatched. The CDR3 length is 13 residues. The DNA of the CDR3 is TGTGCCACCAGGTGGGCAGGGGGCACTGAAGCTTTCTTT. Translating gives CATRWAGGTEAFF.

The chain carries TRBV5-1 and TRBJ1-2, with a weak D call TRBD1 (6 bases). The CDR3 runs 14 residues. Trimming left V 0 bases short and J 4 bases short, with 10 bases between. The germline CDR1 and CDR2 sequences are SGHRS and YFSETQ. The CDR3 DNA reads as TGCGCCAGCAGCTTGGAGGGGGAAGGCTATGGCTACACCTTC. The encoded protein is CASSLEGEGYGYTF. Complete variable domain (other parts from reference TRBV5-1 and TRBJ1-2): KAGVTQTPRYLIKTRGQQVTLSCSPISGHRSVSWYQQTPGQGLQFLFEYFSETQRNKGNFPGRFSGRQFSNSRSEMNVSTLELGDSALYLCASSLEGEGYGYTFGSGTRLTVV.

CDR3: CASSLTPLTGDPYNEQFF. In DNA form, the CDR3 reads TGTGCCAGCAGCTTAACCCCTTTGACAGGGGACCCCTACAATGAGCAGTTCTTC. The chain is built from TRBV11-2 and TRBJ2-1; TRBD1 matches 8 bases. From germline, CDR1 is SGHAT and CDR2 FQNNGV. This CDR3 has 18 amino acids. With V trimmed by 2 bases and J by 2 bases, 11 bases remained unmatched.